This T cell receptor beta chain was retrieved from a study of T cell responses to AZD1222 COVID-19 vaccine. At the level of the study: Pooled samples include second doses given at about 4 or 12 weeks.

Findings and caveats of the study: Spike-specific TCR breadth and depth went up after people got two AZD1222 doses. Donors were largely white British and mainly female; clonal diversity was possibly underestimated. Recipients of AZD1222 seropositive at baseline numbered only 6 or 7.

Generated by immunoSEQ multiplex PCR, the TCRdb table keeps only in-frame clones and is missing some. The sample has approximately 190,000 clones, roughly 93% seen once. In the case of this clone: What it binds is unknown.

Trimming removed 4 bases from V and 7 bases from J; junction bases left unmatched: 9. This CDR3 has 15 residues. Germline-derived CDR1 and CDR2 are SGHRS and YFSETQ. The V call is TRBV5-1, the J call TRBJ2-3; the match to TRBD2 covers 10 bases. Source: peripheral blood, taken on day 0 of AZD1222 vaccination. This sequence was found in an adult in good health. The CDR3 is CASSDGAGGLYTQYF. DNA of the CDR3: TGCGCCAGCAGCGACGGAGCGGGGGGGCTATATACGCAGTATTTT.